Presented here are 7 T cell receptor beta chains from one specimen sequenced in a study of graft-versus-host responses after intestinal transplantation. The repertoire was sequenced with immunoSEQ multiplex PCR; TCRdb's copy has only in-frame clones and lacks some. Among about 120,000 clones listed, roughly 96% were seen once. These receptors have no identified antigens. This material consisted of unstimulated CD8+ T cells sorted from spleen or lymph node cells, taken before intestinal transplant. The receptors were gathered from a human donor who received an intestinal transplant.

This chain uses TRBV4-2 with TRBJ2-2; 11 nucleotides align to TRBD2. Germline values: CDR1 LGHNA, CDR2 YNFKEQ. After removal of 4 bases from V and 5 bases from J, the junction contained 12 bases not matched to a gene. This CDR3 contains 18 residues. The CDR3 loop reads CASSPIAGGVLGTGELFF. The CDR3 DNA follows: TGTGCCAGCAGCCCAATAGCGGGAGGGGTTTTGGGAACCGGGGAGCTGTTTTTT.

Here the CDR3 reads CASSQGGAIFF. The CDR3 nucleotides are TGCGCCAGCAGCCAAGGAGGAGCCATCTTCTTC. The rearrangement joins TRBV4-1 to TRBJ2-1; unclear D gene. V gave up 1 base and J gave up 16 bases, with 11 bases separating them. The germline V gene has CDR1 MGHRA and CDR2 YSYEKL. The CDR3 covers 11 residues.

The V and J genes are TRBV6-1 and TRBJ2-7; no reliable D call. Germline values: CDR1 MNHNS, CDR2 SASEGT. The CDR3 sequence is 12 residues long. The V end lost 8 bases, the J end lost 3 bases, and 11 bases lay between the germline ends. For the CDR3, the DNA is TGTGCCAGCGGGATGGGTTTCTACGAGCAGTACTTC. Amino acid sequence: CASGMGFYEQYF.

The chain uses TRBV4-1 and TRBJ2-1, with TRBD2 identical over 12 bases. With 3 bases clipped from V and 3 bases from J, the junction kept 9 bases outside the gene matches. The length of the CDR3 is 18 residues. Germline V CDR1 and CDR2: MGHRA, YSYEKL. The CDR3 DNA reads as TGCGCCAGCAGCCATAGGCTAGCGGGAGGGCCCGACTACAATGAGCAGTTCTTC. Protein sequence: CASSHRLAGGPDYNEQFF.

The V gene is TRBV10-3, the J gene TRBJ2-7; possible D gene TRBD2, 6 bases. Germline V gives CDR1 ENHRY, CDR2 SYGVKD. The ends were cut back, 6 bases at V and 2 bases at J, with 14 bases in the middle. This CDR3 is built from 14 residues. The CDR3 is CAISSTGEAYEQYF. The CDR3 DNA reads TGTGCCATCAGCTCTACCGGGGAGGCCTACGAGCAGTACTTC.

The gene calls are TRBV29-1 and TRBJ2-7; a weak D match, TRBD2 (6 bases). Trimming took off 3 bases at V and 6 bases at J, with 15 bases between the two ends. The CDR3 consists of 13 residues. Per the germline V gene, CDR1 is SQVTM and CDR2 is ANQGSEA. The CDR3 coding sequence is TGCAGCGTTGATTACCGGACGGAGGGCGAGCAGTACTTC. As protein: CSVDYRTEGEQYF.

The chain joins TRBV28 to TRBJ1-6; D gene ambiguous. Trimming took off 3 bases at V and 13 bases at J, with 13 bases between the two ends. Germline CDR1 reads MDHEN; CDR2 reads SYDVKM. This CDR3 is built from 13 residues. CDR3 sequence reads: CASSLVYSWPLHF. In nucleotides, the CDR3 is TGTGCCAGCAGTTTGGTTTATTCATGGCCCCTCCACTTT.